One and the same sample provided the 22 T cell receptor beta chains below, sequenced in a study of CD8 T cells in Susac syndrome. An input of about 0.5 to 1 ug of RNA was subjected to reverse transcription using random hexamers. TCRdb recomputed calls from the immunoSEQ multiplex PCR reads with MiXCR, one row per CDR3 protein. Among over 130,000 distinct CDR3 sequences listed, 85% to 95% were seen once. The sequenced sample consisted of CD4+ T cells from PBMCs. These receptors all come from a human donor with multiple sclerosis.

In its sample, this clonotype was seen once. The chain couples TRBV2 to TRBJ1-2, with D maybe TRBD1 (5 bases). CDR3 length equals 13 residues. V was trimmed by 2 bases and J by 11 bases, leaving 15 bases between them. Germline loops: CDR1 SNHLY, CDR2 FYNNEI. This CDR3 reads CASSETPGTVYTF. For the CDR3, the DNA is TGTGCCAGCAGTGAAACACCCGGGACGGTATACACCTTC.

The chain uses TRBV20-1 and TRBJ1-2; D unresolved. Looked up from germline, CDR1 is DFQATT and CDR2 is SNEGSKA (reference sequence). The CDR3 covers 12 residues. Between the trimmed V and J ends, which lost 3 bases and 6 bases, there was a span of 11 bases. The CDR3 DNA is TGCAGTGCTAGCGACGTGGGAGATGGCTACACCTTC. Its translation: CSASDVGDGYTF.

The CDR3 bases are TGTGCCACCAGCAGAGCTAGCGAGACCCAGTACTTC. Encoded protein: CATSRASETQYF. The chain has TRBV15 and TRBJ2-5; D is perhaps TRBD2 (5 bases). The CDR3 consists of 12 residues. The germline V gene has CDR1 LNHNV and CDR2 YYDKDF (reference sequence). V lost 1 base and J 5 bases, leaving 5 bases between the germline ends.

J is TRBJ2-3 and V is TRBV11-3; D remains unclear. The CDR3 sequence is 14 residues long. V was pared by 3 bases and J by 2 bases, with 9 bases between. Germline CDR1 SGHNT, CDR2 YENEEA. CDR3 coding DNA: TGTGCCAGCAGCTTCGCGGATCTCACAGATACGCAGTATTTT. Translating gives CASSFADLTDTQYF. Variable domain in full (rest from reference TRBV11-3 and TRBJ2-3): EAGVVQSPRYKIIEKKQPVAFWCNPISGHNTLYWYLQNLGQGPELLIRYENEEAVDDSQLPKDRFSAERLKGVDSTLKIQPAELGDSAVYLCASSFADLTDTQYFGPGTRLTVL.

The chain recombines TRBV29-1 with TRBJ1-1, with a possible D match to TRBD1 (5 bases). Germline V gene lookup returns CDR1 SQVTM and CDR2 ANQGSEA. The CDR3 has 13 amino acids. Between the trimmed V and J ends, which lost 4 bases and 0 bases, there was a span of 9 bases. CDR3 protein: CSVARGLNTEAFF. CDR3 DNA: TGCAGCGTTGCTCGGGGGTTGAACACTGAAGCTTTCTTT.

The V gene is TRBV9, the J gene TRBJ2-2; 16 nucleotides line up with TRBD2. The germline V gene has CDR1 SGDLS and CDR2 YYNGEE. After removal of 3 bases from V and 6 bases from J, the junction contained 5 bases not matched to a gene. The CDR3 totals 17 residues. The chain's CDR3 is CASSDPGLAGGAGELFF. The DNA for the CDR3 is TGTGCCAGCAGCGACCCGGGACTAGCGGGAGGGGCCGGGGAGCTGTTTTTT.

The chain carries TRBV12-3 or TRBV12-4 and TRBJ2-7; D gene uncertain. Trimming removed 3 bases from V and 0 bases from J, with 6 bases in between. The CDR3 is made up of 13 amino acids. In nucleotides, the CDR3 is TGTGCCAGCAGTTTCACCGACTCCTACGAGCAGTACTTC. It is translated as CASSFTDSYEQYF.

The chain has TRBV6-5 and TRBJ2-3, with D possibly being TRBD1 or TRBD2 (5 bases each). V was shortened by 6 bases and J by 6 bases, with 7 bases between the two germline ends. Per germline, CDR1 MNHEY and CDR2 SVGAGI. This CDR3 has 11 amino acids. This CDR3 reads CASRGVDTQYF. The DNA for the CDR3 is TGTGCCAGCAGGGGGGTGGATACGCAGTATTTT.

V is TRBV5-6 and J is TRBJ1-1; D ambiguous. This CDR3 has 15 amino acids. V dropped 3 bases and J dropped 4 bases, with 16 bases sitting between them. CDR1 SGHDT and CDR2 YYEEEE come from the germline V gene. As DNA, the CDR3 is TGTGCCAGCAGCTCGGTCCTTAAGGGAGCCACTGAAGCTTTCTTT. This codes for CASSSVLKGATEAFF. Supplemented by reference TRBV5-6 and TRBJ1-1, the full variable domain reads DAGVTQSPTHLIKTRGQQVTLRCSPKSGHDTVSWYQQALGQGPQFIFQYYEEEERQRGNFPDRFSGHQFPNYSSELNVNALLLGDSALYLCASSSVLKGATEAFFGQGTRLTVV.

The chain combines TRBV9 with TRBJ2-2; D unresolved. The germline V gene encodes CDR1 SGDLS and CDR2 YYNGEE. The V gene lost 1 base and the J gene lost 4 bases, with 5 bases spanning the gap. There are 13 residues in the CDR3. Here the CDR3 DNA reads TGTGCCAGCAGCGTAACGCCCACCGGGGAGCTGTTTTTT. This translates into CASSVTPTGELFF.

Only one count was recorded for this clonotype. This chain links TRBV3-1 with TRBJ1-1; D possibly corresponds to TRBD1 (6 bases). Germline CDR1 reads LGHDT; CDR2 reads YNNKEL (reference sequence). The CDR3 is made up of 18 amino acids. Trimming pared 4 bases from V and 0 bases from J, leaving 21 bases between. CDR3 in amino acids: CASSPREAGAGMNTEAFF. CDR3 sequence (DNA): TGTGCCAGCAGCCCAAGGGAGGCAGGGGCGGGCATGAACACTGAAGCTTTCTTT.

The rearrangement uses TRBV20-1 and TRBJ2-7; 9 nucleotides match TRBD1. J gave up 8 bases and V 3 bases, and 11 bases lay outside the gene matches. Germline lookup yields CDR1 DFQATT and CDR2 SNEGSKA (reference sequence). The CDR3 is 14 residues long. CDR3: CSASAGTGSLKQYF. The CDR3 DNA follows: TGCAGTGCTAGCGCCGGGACAGGGAGTCTTAAGCAGTACTTC.

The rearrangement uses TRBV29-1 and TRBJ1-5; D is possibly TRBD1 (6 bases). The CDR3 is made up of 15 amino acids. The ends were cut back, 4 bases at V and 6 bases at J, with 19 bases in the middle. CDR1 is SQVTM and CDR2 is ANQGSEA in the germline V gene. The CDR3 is CSVGQGPDYGQPQHF. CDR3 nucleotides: TGCAGCGTTGGCCAGGGGCCAGATTACGGTCAGCCCCAGCATTTT.

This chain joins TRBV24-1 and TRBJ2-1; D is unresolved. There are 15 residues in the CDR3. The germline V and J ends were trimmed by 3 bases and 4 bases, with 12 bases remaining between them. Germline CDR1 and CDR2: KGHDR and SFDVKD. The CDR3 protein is CATSDRELGYNEQFF. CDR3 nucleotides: TGTGCCACCAGTGATCGAGAGCTGGGGTACAATGAGCAGTTCTTC.

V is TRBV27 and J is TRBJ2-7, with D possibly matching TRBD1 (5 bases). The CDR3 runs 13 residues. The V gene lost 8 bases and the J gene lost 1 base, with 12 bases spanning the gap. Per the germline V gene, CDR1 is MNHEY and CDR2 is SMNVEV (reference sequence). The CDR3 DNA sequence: TGTGCCAGCGGTTGGGGCAGATCCTACGAGCAGTACTTC. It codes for CASGWGRSYEQYF.

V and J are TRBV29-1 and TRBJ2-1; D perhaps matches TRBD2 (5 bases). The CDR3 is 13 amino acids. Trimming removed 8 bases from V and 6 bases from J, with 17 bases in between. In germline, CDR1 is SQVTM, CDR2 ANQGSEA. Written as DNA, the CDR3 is TGCAGCCATGGACTCCTGAACGGCAATGAGCAGTTCTTC. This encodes CSHGLLNGNEQFF.

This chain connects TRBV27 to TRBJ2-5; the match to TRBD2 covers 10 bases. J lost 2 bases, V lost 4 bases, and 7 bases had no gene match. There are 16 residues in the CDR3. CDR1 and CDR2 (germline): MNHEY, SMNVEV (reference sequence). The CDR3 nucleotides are TGTGCCAGCAGTTCCCCTAGCGGGGGAGCACAAGAGACCCAGTACTTC. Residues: CASSSPSGGAQETQYF.

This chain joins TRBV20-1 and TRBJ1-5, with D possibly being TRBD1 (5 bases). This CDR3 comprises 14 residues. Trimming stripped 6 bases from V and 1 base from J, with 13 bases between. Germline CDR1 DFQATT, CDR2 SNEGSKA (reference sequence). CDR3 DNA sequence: TGCAGTGCCGGGGGGGAGAGGAGCAATCAGCCCCAGCATTTT. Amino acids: CSAGGERSNQPQHF.

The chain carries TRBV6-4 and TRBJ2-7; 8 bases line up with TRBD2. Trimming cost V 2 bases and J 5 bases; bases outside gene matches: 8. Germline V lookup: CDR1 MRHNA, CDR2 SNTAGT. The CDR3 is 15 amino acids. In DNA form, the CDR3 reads TGTGCCAGCAGTGACCAGTCGGGAGGGAACAACGAGCAGTACTTC. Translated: CASSDQSGGNNEQYF.

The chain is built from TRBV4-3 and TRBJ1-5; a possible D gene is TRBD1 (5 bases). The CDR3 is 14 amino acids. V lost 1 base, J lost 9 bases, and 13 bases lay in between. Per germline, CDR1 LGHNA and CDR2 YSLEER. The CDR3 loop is CASSQVTGAGPQHF. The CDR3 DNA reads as TGCGCCAGCAGCCAAGTGACTGGGGCCGGGCCCCAGCATTTT.

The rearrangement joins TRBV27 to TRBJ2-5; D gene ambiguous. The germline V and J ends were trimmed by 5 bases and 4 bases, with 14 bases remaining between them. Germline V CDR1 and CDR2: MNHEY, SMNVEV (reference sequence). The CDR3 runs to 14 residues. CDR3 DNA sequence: TGTGCCAGCAGTGCCGACCCCTGGGGAGAGACCCAGTACTTC. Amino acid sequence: CASSADPWGETQYF.

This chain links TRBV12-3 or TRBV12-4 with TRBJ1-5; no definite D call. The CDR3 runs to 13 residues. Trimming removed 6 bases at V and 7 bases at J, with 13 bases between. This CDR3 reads CASSPLPTQPQHF. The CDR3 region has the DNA TGTGCCAGCAGCCCACTTCCGACCCAGCCCCAGCATTTT.